A selection of T cell receptor beta chains follows, all from one sample in a study of vaccination and CD4 T cells after COVID-19. TCRdb called the PCR reads again in MiXCR, with one record for every CDR3 protein. The sample holds over 10,000 distinct CDR3 sequences, 35% to 50% seen once. These receptors' antigens are unknown. The sequencing input was cultured CD4+ T cells from blood. Every receptor here comes from a human donor with COVID-19. Both conserved end residues are part of each CDR3. The D gene is left open where the match is weak. Clone size is not always given. Where it is, it says once, few, many or a class for expanded clones.

clone_size d_call j_call v_call cdr3_length cdr3_aa cdr3_nt
NA NA TRBJ2-7 TRBV20-1 13 CSATPGVGGEQYF TGCAGTGCTACTCCCGGGGTCGGAGGCGAGCAGTACTTC
NA NA TRBJ2-2 TRBV15 16 CATSRGGRMNTGELFF TGTGCCACCAGCAGAGGAGGCAGGATGAACACCGGGGAGCTGTTTTTT
few NA TRBJ2-5 TRBV6-5 14 CASSYGGRQETQYF TGTGCCAGCAGTTACGGGGGCAGGCAAGAGACCCAGTACTTC
NA TRBD2 TRBJ2-6 TRBV10-3 18 CAISERLAGGSGANVLTF TGTGCCATCAGTGAGCGACTAGCGGGGGGCTCTGGGGCCAACGTCCTGACTTTC
NA TRBD1 TRBJ1-5 TRBV10-2 14 CASREGQGNQPQHF TGCGCCAGCAGGGAAGGACAGGGCAATCAGCCCCAGCATTTT
NA TRBD1 TRBJ2-1 TRBV12-3/TRBV12-4 15 CASSADRDFGNEQFF TGTGCCAGCAGTGCGGACAGGGATTTTGGAAATGAGCAGTTCTTC
NA TRBD1 TRBJ1-6 TRBV19 16 CASSIHRGQVGSPLHF TGTGCCAGTAGTATCCACCGTGGACAGGTTGGGTCACCCCTCCACTTT
NA TRBD1 TRBJ2-7 TRBV5-1 16 CASSLGQGVPSYEQYF TGCGCCAGCAGCTTGGGGCAGGGGGTTCCTTCCTACGAGCAGTACTTC
NA TRBD1 TRBJ1-3 TRBV6-1 15 CASRTGQGTGNTIYF TGTGCCAGCAGAACTGGACAGGGGACTGGAAACACCATATATTTT
few NA TRBJ2-5 TRBV18 15 CASSPYTGFQETQYF TGTGCCAGCTCACCGTACACAGGGTTCCAAGAGACCCAGTACTTC
medium-sized NA TRBJ2-7 TRBV7-9 17 CASSLPSRDHLSYEQYF TGTGCCAGCAGCCTACCCTCCCGGGACCATCTCTCCTACGAGCAGTACTTC
NA NA TRBJ1-1 TRBV7-3 15 CVSSLRRTTNTEAFF TGTGTCAGCAGCTTACGAAGGACAACGAACACTGAAGCTTTCTTT
NA NA TRBJ1-5 TRBV7-2 15 CASSLDAGGNQPQHF TGTGCCAGCAGCTTAGATGCAGGGGGCAATCAGCCCCAGCATTTT
NA TRBD1 TRBJ2-5 TRBV2 15 CASRGGQGLQETQYF TGTGCCAGCAGGGGGGGACAGGGGCTCCAAGAGACCCAGTACTTC
NA TRBD1 TRBJ1-6 TRBV6-1 14 CAITGTGPNSPLHF TGTGCCATTACGGGGACAGGCCCTAATTCACCCCTCCACTTT
NA TRBD2 TRBJ2-5 TRBV12-3/TRBV12-4 13 CASSSLAGGTQYF TGTGCCAGCAGCTCTCTAGCGGGGGGGACCCAGTACTTC
once TRBD1 TRBJ1-1 TRBV10-1 13 CASAQGTDTEAFF TGCGCCAGCGCACAGGGGACGGACACTGAAGCTTTCTTT
NA TRBD1 TRBJ2-7 TRBV6-1 13 CASRWTGTGEQYF TGTGCCAGCAGATGGACAGGAACTGGCGAGCAGTACTTC